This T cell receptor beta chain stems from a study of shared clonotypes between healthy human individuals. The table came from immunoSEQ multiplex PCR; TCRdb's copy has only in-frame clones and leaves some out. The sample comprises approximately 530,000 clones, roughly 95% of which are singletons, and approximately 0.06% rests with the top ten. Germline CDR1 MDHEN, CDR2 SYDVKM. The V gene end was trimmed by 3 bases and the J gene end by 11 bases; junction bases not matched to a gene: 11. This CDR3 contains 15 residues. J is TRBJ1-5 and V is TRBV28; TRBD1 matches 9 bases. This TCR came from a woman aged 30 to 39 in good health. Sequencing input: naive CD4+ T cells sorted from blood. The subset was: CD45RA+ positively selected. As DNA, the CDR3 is TGTGCCAGCAGTTTGGGTTGGACAGGGGTAGAGGCCCAGCATTTT. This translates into CASSLGWTGVEAQHF.